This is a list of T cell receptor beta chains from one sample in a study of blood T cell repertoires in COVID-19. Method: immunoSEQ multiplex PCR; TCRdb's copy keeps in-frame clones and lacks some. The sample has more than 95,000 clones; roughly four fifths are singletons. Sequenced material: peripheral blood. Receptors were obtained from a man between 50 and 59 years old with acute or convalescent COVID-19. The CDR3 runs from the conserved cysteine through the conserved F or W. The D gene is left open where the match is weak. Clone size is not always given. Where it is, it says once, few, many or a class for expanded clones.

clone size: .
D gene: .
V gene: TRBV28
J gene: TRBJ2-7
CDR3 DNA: TGTGCCAGCAGTTCAATACTAGAGGGTACCCACGAGCAGTACTTC
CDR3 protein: CASSSILEGTHEQYF

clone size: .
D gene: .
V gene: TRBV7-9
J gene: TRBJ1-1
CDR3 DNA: TGTGCCAGCAGCTTCGTAGGGGGTAGGGACACTGAAGCTTTCTTT
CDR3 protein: CASSFVGGRDTEAFF

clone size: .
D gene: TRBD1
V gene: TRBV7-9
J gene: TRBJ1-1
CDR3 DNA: TGTGCCAGCAGCTTAGGGGACAGGGTTCACCTGAACACTGAAGCTTTCTTT
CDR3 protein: CASSLGDRVHLNTEAFF

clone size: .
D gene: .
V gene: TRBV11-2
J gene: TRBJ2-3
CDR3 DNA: TGTGCCAGCAGCCTTAGGGGATGGGACTCCACAGATACGCAGTATTTT
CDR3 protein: CASSLRGWDSTDTQYF

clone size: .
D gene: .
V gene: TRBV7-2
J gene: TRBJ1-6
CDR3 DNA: TGTGCCAGCAGCTTAGGGCCAGGGATCTATAATTCACCCCTCCACTTT
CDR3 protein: CASSLGPGIYNSPLHF

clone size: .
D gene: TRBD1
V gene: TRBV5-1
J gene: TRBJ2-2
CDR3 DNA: TGCGCCAGCAGCTCAGGACAGGCCGGGGAGCTGTTTTTT
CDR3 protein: CASSSGQAGELFF

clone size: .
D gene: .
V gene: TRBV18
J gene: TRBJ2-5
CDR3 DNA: TGTGCCAGCTCACCTGCTGGGCAGGCAGAGACCCAGTACTTC
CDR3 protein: CASSPAGQAETQYF

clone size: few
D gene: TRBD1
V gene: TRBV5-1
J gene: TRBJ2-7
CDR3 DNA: TGCGCCAGCAGCTCCATGGGACAGGGGCCCTACGAGCAGTACTTC
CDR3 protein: CASSSMGQGPYEQYF

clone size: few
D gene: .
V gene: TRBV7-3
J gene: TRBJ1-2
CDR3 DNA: TGTGCCAGCAGTCCGTCAGGGCTTGATGGCTACACCTTC
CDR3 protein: CASSPSGLDGYTF

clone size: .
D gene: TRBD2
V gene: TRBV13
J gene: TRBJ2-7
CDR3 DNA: TGTGCCAGCAGCGCGGGACTAGCGGACTACGAGCAGTACTTC
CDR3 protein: CASSAGLADYEQYF

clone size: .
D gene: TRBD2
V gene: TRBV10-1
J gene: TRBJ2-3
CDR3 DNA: TGCGCCAGCAGTGAGTCCGGGGGGGTTTTAGATACGCAGTATTTT
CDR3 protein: CASSESGGVLDTQYF

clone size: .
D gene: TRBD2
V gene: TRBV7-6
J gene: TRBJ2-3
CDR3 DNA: TGTGCCAGCAGCCAAAGACTAGCGGTGAGCACAGATACGCAGTATTTT
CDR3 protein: CASSQRLAVSTDTQYF

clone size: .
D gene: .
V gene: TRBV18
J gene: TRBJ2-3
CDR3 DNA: TGTGCCAGCTCACCACCTTCAACAGGCGATACGCAGTATTTT
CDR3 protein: CASSPPSTGDTQYF

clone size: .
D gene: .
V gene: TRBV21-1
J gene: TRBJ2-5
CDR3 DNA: TGTGCCAGCAGCAAATCTCGGCTAGCGGGGGCCCTGTACCAAGAGACCCAGTACTTC
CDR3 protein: CASSKSRLAGALYQETQYF

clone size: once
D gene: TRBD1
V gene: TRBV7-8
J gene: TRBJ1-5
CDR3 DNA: TGTGCCAGCAGCTTAGCGGGACAGGACGGCAATCAGCCCCAGCATTTT
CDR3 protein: CASSLAGQDGNQPQHF